Listed below are T cell receptor beta chains from one sample, sequenced in a study of control samples from healthy donors and cancer patients. Using immunoSEQ multiplex PCR, the repertoire was profiled, and TCRdb retains in-frame clones only, with some absent. The table lists 100,000 to 150,000 clones, 80% to 95% of them singletons. The material sequenced was blood. Receptor source: a man aged 18 to 30 in good health. Both conserved end residues are part of each CDR3. The order of the fields is D gene, V gene, J gene, clone size, CDR3 DNA, CDR3 protein. A D gene is named only where the DNA matches it firmly. Size is stated for part of the rows, as once, few or many counts, or as a class when the clone is expanded.

d_gene: -
v_gene: TRBV3-1/TRBV3-2
j_gene: TRBJ1-2
abundance: -
CDR3nt: TGTGCCAGCAGCCAAGGGCAGAATGGCTACACCTTC
CDR3aa: CASSQGQNGYTF

d_gene: TRBD1
v_gene: TRBV30
j_gene: TRBJ1-2
abundance: -
CDR3nt: TGTGCCTGGAGTGTCCGGACAGGCAGTAGGACCTTC
CDR3aa: CAWSVRTGSRTF

d_gene: -
v_gene: TRBV7-3
j_gene: TRBJ1-1
abundance: -
CDR3nt: TGTGCCAGCAGCCAGGGGTCGGATAACACTGAAGCTTTCTTT
CDR3aa: CASSQGSDNTEAFF

d_gene: TRBD1
v_gene: TRBV6-5
j_gene: TRBJ1-5
abundance: -
CDR3nt: TGTGCCAGCAATCAGGGGGATAGCAATCAGCCCCAGCATTTT
CDR3aa: CASNQGDSNQPQHF

d_gene: -
v_gene: TRBV7-6
j_gene: TRBJ1-5
abundance: -
CDR3nt: TGTGCCAGCAGCTCCGTCAATCAGCCCCAGCATTTT
CDR3aa: CASSSVNQPQHF

d_gene: -
v_gene: TRBV3-1/TRBV3-2
j_gene: TRBJ1-6
abundance: -
CDR3nt: TGTGCCAGCAGTCCGTCGAGCTCCTATAATTCACCCCTCCACTTT
CDR3aa: CASSPSSSYNSPLHF

d_gene: -
v_gene: TRBV28
j_gene: TRBJ1-1
abundance: -
CDR3nt: TGTGCCAGCAGTTTATCCCCCCAGACTGCTTTCTTT
CDR3aa: CASSLSPQTAFF

d_gene: -
v_gene: TRBV4-3
j_gene: TRBJ2-2
abundance: -
CDR3nt: TGCGCCAGCAGCCAAGTGGCGGGGAACACCGGGGAGCTGTTTTTT
CDR3aa: CASSQVAGNTGELFF

d_gene: TRBD1
v_gene: TRBV2
j_gene: TRBJ1-4
abundance: -
CDR3nt: TGTGCCAGCCTACAGGGGCCAACTAATGAAAAACTGTTTTTT
CDR3aa: CASLQGPTNEKLFF

d_gene: TRBD2
v_gene: TRBV27
j_gene: TRBJ2-3
abundance: -
CDR3nt: TGTGCCAGCAGGACCCAGGCGGGGGGGCCGGCAGATACGCAGTATTTT
CDR3aa: CASRTQAGGPADTQYF

d_gene: TRBD1
v_gene: TRBV2
j_gene: TRBJ2-7
abundance: -
CDR3nt: TGTGCCAGCAGTCAACACGACAGGGTAGCCACCTACGAGCAGTACTTC
CDR3aa: CASSQHDRVATYEQYF

d_gene: TRBD1
v_gene: TRBV12-3/TRBV12-4
j_gene: TRBJ1-5
abundance: few
CDR3nt: TGTGCCAGCCTGGGGACAGGGGGTCAGCCCCAGCATTTT
CDR3aa: CASLGTGGQPQHF

d_gene: TRBD2
v_gene: TRBV6-1
j_gene: TRBJ2-1
abundance: -
CDR3nt: TGTGCCAGCAGCGAAACTCCCGCTAGCGGGAGGAACAATGAGCAGTTCTTC
CDR3aa: CASSETPASGRNNEQFF

d_gene: -
v_gene: TRBV7-7
j_gene: TRBJ1-2
abundance: -
CDR3nt: TGTGCCAGCAGCCCACGAAGGCGCCGGGCCCATGGCTACACCTTC
CDR3aa: CASSPRRRRAHGYTF

d_gene: -
v_gene: TRBV7-2
j_gene: TRBJ1-6
abundance: few
CDR3nt: TGTGCCAGCAGCGATGACCCGGGATATTCACCCCTCCACTTT
CDR3aa: CASSDDPGYSPLHF

d_gene: -
v_gene: TRBV7-9
j_gene: TRBJ2-1
abundance: -
CDR3nt: TGTGCCAGCAGCTTATCCGCCAGACAGAATGAGCAGTTCTTC
CDR3aa: CASSLSARQNEQFF

d_gene: -
v_gene: TRBV10-3
j_gene: TRBJ1-1
abundance: -
CDR3nt: TGTGCCATCAGTGGAATGAGGGACGCTGAAGCTTTCTTT
CDR3aa: CAISGMRDAEAFF

d_gene: -
v_gene: TRBV7-3
j_gene: TRBJ1-2
abundance: once
CDR3nt: TGTGCCAGCAGCTTACCGGGGATGGGCTACACCTTC
CDR3aa: CASSLPGMGYTF

d_gene: -
v_gene: TRBV9
j_gene: TRBJ2-2
abundance: -
CDR3nt: TGTGCCAGCAGCGCGGAAGGGGGAGGGGTGGCCGGGGAGCTGTTTTTT
CDR3aa: CASSAEGGGVAGELFF

d_gene: -
v_gene: TRBV5-6
j_gene: TRBJ2-6
abundance: -
CDR3nt: TGTGCCAGCAGCCCTATGGCAGGGGCCCAAACTGGGGCCAACGTCCTGACTTTC
CDR3aa: CASSPMAGAQTGANVLTF

d_gene: TRBD2
v_gene: TRBV14
j_gene: TRBJ2-1
abundance: -
CDR3nt: TGTGCCAGCAGCCAACTTACTAGCGGGAGGGACAATGAGCAGTTCTTC
CDR3aa: CASSQLTSGRDNEQFF

d_gene: -
v_gene: TRBV28
j_gene: TRBJ1-2
abundance: -
CDR3nt: TGTGCCAGCAGTTTGCGGGCAGTCCATGGCTACACCTTC
CDR3aa: CASSLRAVHGYTF

d_gene: TRBD1
v_gene: TRBV5-1
j_gene: TRBJ2-7
abundance: -
CDR3nt: TGCGCCAGCAGCAGGGACAGCTACGAGCAGTACTTC
CDR3aa: CASSRDSYEQYF

d_gene: -
v_gene: TRBV6-2/TRBV6-3
j_gene: TRBJ1-4
abundance: -
CDR3nt: TGTGCCAGCAGTAGCCGCAGAACTAATGAAAAACTGTTTTTT
CDR3aa: CASSSRRTNEKLFF

d_gene: -
v_gene: TRBV7-9
j_gene: TRBJ2-3
abundance: -
CDR3nt: TGTGCCAGCAGCTTAGTGTCCGGGGGCACAGATACGCAGTATTTT
CDR3aa: CASSLVSGGTDTQYF

d_gene: TRBD2
v_gene: TRBV6-2/TRBV6-3
j_gene: TRBJ2-3
abundance: -
CDR3nt: TGTGCCAGCAGTGACGGGACTAGCGGGGGGGCAACAGATACGCAGTATTTT
CDR3aa: CASSDGTSGGATDTQYF

d_gene: -
v_gene: TRBV6-4
j_gene: TRBJ2-2
abundance: -
CDR3nt: TGTGCCAGCAGTGACGTTCCGTACACCGGGGAGCTGTTTTTT
CDR3aa: CASSDVPYTGELFF

d_gene: -
v_gene: TRBV3-1/TRBV3-2
j_gene: TRBJ1-2
abundance: few
CDR3nt: TGTGCCAGCAGCCAAGGGTTTTCAGGGAATCATGGCTACACCTTC
CDR3aa: CASSQGFSGNHGYTF

d_gene: TRBD1
v_gene: TRBV6-5
j_gene: TRBJ1-2
abundance: -
CDR3nt: TGTGCCAGCAGTTACAGGCAGGGGGGCTATGGCTACACCTTC
CDR3aa: CASSYRQGGYGYTF

d_gene: -
v_gene: TRBV24-1
j_gene: TRBJ2-5
abundance: -
CDR3nt: TGTGCCACCAGTGCCTCCCCGTGGCAGACCCAGTACTTC
CDR3aa: CATSASPWQTQYF

d_gene: TRBD1
v_gene: TRBV5-1
j_gene: TRBJ1-3
abundance: -
CDR3nt: TGCGCCAGCAGCTTCGTTCAGGGGGCCCCTGGAAACACCATATATTTT
CDR3aa: CASSFVQGAPGNTIYF

d_gene: TRBD1
v_gene: TRBV2
j_gene: TRBJ1-4
abundance: -
CDR3nt: TGTGCCAGCAGGCCCCAGGGGGCGCCTAATGAAAAACTGTTTTTT
CDR3aa: CASRPQGAPNEKLFF

d_gene: TRBD1
v_gene: TRBV19
j_gene: TRBJ1-5
abundance: -
CDR3nt: TGTGCCAGTGGGACAGGGAGATTAGGTAGCAATCAGCCCCAGCATTTT
CDR3aa: CASGTGRLGSNQPQHF

d_gene: -
v_gene: TRBV18
j_gene: TRBJ2-3
abundance: -
CDR3nt: TGTGCCAGCTCCCCACCGGCCGTCACAGATACGCAGTATTTT
CDR3aa: CASSPPAVTDTQYF

d_gene: -
v_gene: TRBV3-1/TRBV3-2
j_gene: TRBJ2-1
abundance: -
CDR3nt: TGTGCCAGCAGCCAAGGTCTGACTAGGGATCGGGATGAGCAGTTCTTC
CDR3aa: CASSQGLTRDRDEQFF

d_gene: -
v_gene: TRBV19
j_gene: TRBJ1-4
abundance: -
CDR3nt: TGTGCCACCCAAGACCCGGGGGTTAATGAAAAACTGTTTTTT
CDR3aa: CATQDPGVNEKLFF

d_gene: TRBD1
v_gene: TRBV2
j_gene: TRBJ1-5
abundance: few
CDR3nt: TGTGCCAGCAGTGAAGTTAGTAGGACAGGGGGCAATCAGCCCCAGCATTTT
CDR3aa: CASSEVSRTGGNQPQHF

d_gene: -
v_gene: TRBV18
j_gene: TRBJ1-2
abundance: once
CDR3nt: TGTGCCAGCTCACCAGGGGATAACTATGGCTACACCTTC
CDR3aa: CASSPGDNYGYTF

d_gene: TRBD1
v_gene: TRBV19
j_gene: TRBJ2-3
abundance: once
CDR3nt: TGTGCCAGTAGTACTAGACAGGGGTTCACAGATACGCAGTATTTT
CDR3aa: CASSTRQGFTDTQYF

d_gene: -
v_gene: TRBV5-1
j_gene: TRBJ1-5
abundance: -
CDR3nt: TGCGCCAGCAGCCAAACCCATGATCAGCCCCAGCATTTT
CDR3aa: CASSQTHDQPQHF

d_gene: -
v_gene: TRBV3-1/TRBV3-2
j_gene: TRBJ1-6
abundance: once
CDR3nt: TGTGCCAGCAGCCCCAAAACCAATCCCTCACCCCTCCACTTT
CDR3aa: CASSPKTNPSPLHF

d_gene: -
v_gene: TRBV9
j_gene: TRBJ1-6
abundance: -
CDR3nt: TGTGCCAGCAGCCCCTTTCGGAGCTCCTATAATTCACCCCTCCACTTT
CDR3aa: CASSPFRSSYNSPLHF

d_gene: -
v_gene: TRBV2
j_gene: TRBJ2-3
abundance: -
CDR3nt: TGTGCCAGCAGTAAGGGGGGAGATACGCAGTATTTT
CDR3aa: CASSKGGDTQYF

d_gene: TRBD1
v_gene: TRBV7-2
j_gene: TRBJ2-3
abundance: -
CDR3nt: TGTGCCAGCAGCCATTTCCAGGGGGCACCGTCTCCCGTCCCAGATACGCAGTATTTT
CDR3aa: CASSHFQGAPSPVPDTQYF

d_gene: -
v_gene: TRBV9
j_gene: TRBJ2-2
abundance: -
CDR3nt: TGTGCCAGCAGCAGGACCGGGGAGCTGTTTTTT
CDR3aa: CASSRTGELFF

d_gene: -
v_gene: TRBV14
j_gene: TRBJ1-1
abundance: -
CDR3nt: TGTGCCAGCAGCCCCTCCAGCACTGAAGCTTTCTTT
CDR3aa: CASSPSSTEAFF

d_gene: -
v_gene: TRBV7-2
j_gene: TRBJ2-1
abundance: -
CDR3nt: TGTGCCAGCAGCTTGGGTCCGGGCCACTTGGATGAGCAGTTCTTC
CDR3aa: CASSLGPGHLDEQFF

d_gene: -
v_gene: TRBV7-9
j_gene: TRBJ1-2
abundance: -
CDR3nt: TGTGCCAGCAGCTTGTCAGGGGTAGAAGGCTATGGCTACACCTTC
CDR3aa: CASSLSGVEGYGYTF

d_gene: -
v_gene: TRBV19
j_gene: TRBJ1-1
abundance: -
CDR3nt: TGTGCCAGTAGTATAGCCACAGGCGAAGCTTTCTTT
CDR3aa: CASSIATGEAFF

d_gene: TRBD1
v_gene: TRBV7-9
j_gene: TRBJ1-1
abundance: -
CDR3nt: TGTGCCAGCAGCTCAGACAGGGTGAACACTGAAGCTTTCTTT
CDR3aa: CASSSDRVNTEAFF

d_gene: -
v_gene: TRBV3-1/TRBV3-2
j_gene: TRBJ2-5
abundance: once
CDR3nt: TGTGCCAGCAGCCAAGAAGTCAGGGAAGAGACCCAGTACTTC
CDR3aa: CASSQEVREETQYF

d_gene: TRBD1
v_gene: TRBV13
j_gene: TRBJ1-6
abundance: -
CDR3nt: TGTGCCAGCAGCGACCGACAGGGGTCGAATTCACCCCTCCACTTT
CDR3aa: CASSDRQGSNSPLHF

d_gene: -
v_gene: TRBV6-5
j_gene: TRBJ1-3
abundance: -
CDR3nt: TGTGCCAGCAGAATAAACCATGGATCTGGAAACACCATATATTTT
CDR3aa: CASRINHGSGNTIYF